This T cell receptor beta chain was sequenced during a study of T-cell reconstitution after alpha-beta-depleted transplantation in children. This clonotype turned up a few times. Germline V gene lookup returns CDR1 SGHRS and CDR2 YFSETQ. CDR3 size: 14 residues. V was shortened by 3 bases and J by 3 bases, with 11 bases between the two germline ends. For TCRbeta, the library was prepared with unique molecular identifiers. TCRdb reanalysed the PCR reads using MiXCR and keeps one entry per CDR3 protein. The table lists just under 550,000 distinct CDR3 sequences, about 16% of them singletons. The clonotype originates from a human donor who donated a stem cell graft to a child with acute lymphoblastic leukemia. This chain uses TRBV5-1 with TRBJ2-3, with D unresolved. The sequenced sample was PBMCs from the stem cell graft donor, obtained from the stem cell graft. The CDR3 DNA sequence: TGCGCCAGCAGCTGGGGAAGAGAGACAGATACGCAGTATTTT. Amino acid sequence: CASSWGRETDTQYF. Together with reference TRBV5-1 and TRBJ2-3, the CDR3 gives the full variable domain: KAGVTQTPRYLIKTRGQQVTLSCSPISGHRSVSWYQQTPGQGLQFLFEYFSETQRNKGNFPGRFSGRQFSNSRSEMNVSTLELGDSALYLCASSWGRETDTQYFGPGTRLTVL.